Listed below are T cell receptor beta chains from one sample, sequenced in a study of blood T cell repertoires in COVID-19. The assay was immunoSEQ multiplex PCR, and TCRdb's table has in-frame clones only and misses some. The table has about 330,000 clones, about 91% seen once. What was sequenced was peripheral blood. The receptors were sampled from a young man with COVID-19, enrolled during active disease. The CDR3 runs from the conserved cysteine through the conserved F or W. Each record gives: CDR3 length, V gene, D gene, clone size, J gene, CDR3 DNA, CDR3 protein. The D gene is left open where the match is weak. For some rows the clone size is stated as once, few or many, or as a class when expanded; others skip it.

13	TRBV27	.	.	TRBJ1-2	TGTGCCAGCAGTTTATCGGGGGGGCAAGGCTACACCTTC	CASSLSGGQGYTF
16	TRBV5-4	TRBD1	.	TRBJ2-5	TGTGCCAGCAGTCCTCCAGGGGGCCTTTTACAAGAGACCCAGTACTTC	CASSPPGGLLQETQYF
15	TRBV9	.	.	TRBJ1-2	TGTGCCAGCAGCGTAGCACCGGTAGCTAACTATGGCTACACCTTC	CASSVAPVANYGYTF
13	TRBV19	.	.	TRBJ2-3	TGTGCCAGTAGTCCCCAAAACACAGATACGCAGTATTTT	CASSPQNTDTQYF
13	TRBV12-3/TRBV12-4	TRBD2	.	TRBJ2-1	TGTGCCAGCAGCGGCGGGAGGAGCAATGAGCAGTTCTTC	CASSGGRSNEQFF
15	TRBV6-2/TRBV6-3	.	.	TRBJ2-3	TGTGCCAGCAGTCTCGGGACTAGGGGGCGGGATACGCAGTATTTT	CASSLGTRGRDTQYF
14	TRBV15	TRBD1	.	TRBJ2-3	TGTGCCACCAGCGAGGGGACAGTCACAGATACGCAGTATTTT	CATSEGTVTDTQYF
12	TRBV25-1	.	.	TRBJ2-7	TGTGCCAGCAGTGACAGGGTCTACGAGCAGTACTTC	CASSDRVYEQYF
18	TRBV7-3	TRBD2	.	TRBJ2-1	TGTGCCAGCAGCTCCTACGTCGCTTTGCGGGGGGCTTACAATGAGCAGTTCTTC	CASSSYVALRGAYNEQFF
13	TRBV7-9	.	.	TRBJ2-5	TGTGCCAGCACCCTAGCTGGTGTAGAGACCCAGTACTTC	CASTLAGVETQYF
16	TRBV10-3	.	.	TRBJ1-6	TGTGCCATCAGACGCTTCATAGACACAGATAATTCACCCCTCCACTTT	CAIRRFIDTDNSPLHF
15	TRBV7-2	.	.	TRBJ1-6	TGTGCCAGCAGCTTAGACAGCTCCTATAATTCACCCCTCCACTTT	CASSLDSSYNSPLHF
15	TRBV18	.	.	TRBJ2-3	TGTGCCAGCTCACCTTCAGGGTCCTTCACAGATACGCAGTATTTT	CASSPSGSFTDTQYF
15	TRBV4-2	.	.	TRBJ1-4	TGTGCCAGCAGCCAAGATCTCCAGGGCAATGAAAAACTGTTTTTT	CASSQDLQGNEKLFF
14	TRBV28	.	once	TRBJ1-5	TGTGCCAGCGGCCAACAGGGAAGCAATCAGCCCCAGCATTTT	CASGQQGSNQPQHF
16	TRBV2	TRBD2	.	TRBJ2-1	TGTGCCAGCAGTGCCCAGGGACTAGCGGGAACCGATGAGCAGTTCTTC	CASSAQGLAGTDEQFF
16	TRBV9	.	.	TRBJ2-7	TGTGCCAGCAGCGTAGTCGCAGGGGCGAACTCCTACGAGCAGTACTTC	CASSVVAGANSYEQYF
18	TRBV28	TRBD2	.	TRBJ2-5	TGTGCCAGCAGTTTTCGTCATAGGGGCAGAGCGGGAGAAGAGACCCAGTACTTC	CASSFRHRGRAGEETQYF
14	TRBV9	.	.	TRBJ1-5	TGTGCCAGCAGCGTAGTAGCAGGGCCGGGGCCCCAGCATTTT	CASSVVAGPGPQHF
17	TRBV11-3	TRBD2	.	TRBJ2-3	TGTGCCAGCAGCTTAAAGGGGGTAGCGGGGAGCACAGATACGCAGTATTTT	CASSLKGVAGSTDTQYF